This T cell receptor beta chain is drawn from a study of beta chain features in type 1 diabetes. The authors obtained over 98% purity in all sorted populations. Study findings and constraints: Compared with healthy donors, patients appeared to share more similar naive, central memory and regulatory TCRB repertoires. Among all four CD4+ subsets, Type 1 diabetes patients had TCRB CDR3s that were moderately but significantly shorter. Any HLA-type effect on TCRB rearrangement remained unresolved here.

The CDR3 runs to 13 residues. CDR1 and CDR2 from the germline V gene are SEHNR and FQNEAQ (reference sequence). The V end was cut by 2 bases, the J end by 3 bases, with 7 bases between. On this clone itself: What it binds is unknown.

Expressed TCRB transcripts got sequenced, as all isolated RNA was reverse transcribed. Using immunoSEQ multiplex PCR, the repertoire was profiled, and TCRdb retains in-frame clones only, with some absent. This table holds 550,000 to 850,000 clones, about an eighth found once. The TCR sequence derives from a man aged 18 to 29 with type 1 diabetes. Material for sequencing was naive CD4+ T cells from blood. The chain is built from TRBV7-9 and TRBJ1-1; unclear D gene. This CDR3 reads CASSLRWDTEAFF. In nucleotides, the CDR3 is TGTGCCAGCAGCTTAAGGTGGGACACTGAAGCTTTCTTT.